A single sample is the source of the 19 T cell receptor beta chains below, sequenced in a study of blood T cell repertoires in COVID-19. Only in-frame clones appear in the TCRdb table, and some are missing; sequencing was by immunoSEQ multiplex PCR. Of about 210,000 clones in the sample, 80% to 90% were seen once. The specimen sequenced was peripheral blood. These receptors all come from a man in his forties with acute or convalescent COVID-19.

The chain combines TRBV18 with TRBJ2-3; D is uncertain. This CDR3 spans 13 amino acids. Germline loops: CDR1 KGHSH, CDR2 LQKENI. V gave up 2 bases and J gave up 2 bases, with 5 bases separating them. CDR3 sequence: CASSPSPTDTQYF. DNA for the CDR3: TGTGCCAGCTCACCAAGCCCCACAGATACGCAGTATTTT.

The J gene is TRBJ2-7, the V gene TRBV19; D uncertain. This CDR3 is built from 14 residues. Between the trimmed V and J ends, which lost 5 bases and 2 bases, there was a span of 13 bases. CDR1 is LNHDA and CDR2 is SQIVND in the germline V gene (reference sequence). CDR3 DNA sequence: TGTGCCAGTAGTGACGGATTCAGGACCTACGAGCAGTACTTC. Its protein is CASSDGFRTYEQYF.

CDR3 protein: CASSLEDRSTGELFF. Here the CDR3 DNA reads TGTGCCAGCAGCTTGGAGGACAGGAGTACCGGGGAGCTGTTTTTT. This chain uses TRBV5-5 with TRBJ2-2; 7 bases line up with TRBD1. The J segment lost 5 bases and the V segment lost 0 bases, leaving 4 bases of the junction unmatched. CDR1 SGHKS and CDR2 YYEKEE come from the germline V gene (reference sequence). The CDR3 covers 15 residues. The whole variable domain, remainder taken from reference TRBV5-5 and TRBJ2-2, is DAGVTQSPTHLIKTRGQQVTLRCSPISGHKSVSWYQQVLGQGPQFIFQYYEKEERGRGNFPDRFSARQFPNYSSELNVNALLLGDSALYLCASSLEDRSTGELFFGEGSRLTVL.

CDR3 in amino acids: CASDRGLEGYTF. DNA for the CDR3: TGTGCCAGCGACAGGGGACTGGAAGGCTACACCTTC. V usage is TRBV2 and J usage is TRBJ1-2, with TRBD1 matching over 8 bases. The CDR3 contains 12 residues. In germline, CDR1 is SNHLY, CDR2 FYNNEI. With 8 bases clipped from V and 8 bases from J, the junction kept 7 bases outside the gene matches.

The genes are TRBV27 and TRBJ1-2; TRBD1 matches 10 bases. The CDR3 has 16 amino acids. The trim removed 3 bases at V and 2 bases at J, leaving 6 bases unmatched. Germline CDR1 is MNHEY and CDR2 is SMNVEV (reference sequence). This CDR3 reads CASSLAPGQGNYGYTF. CDR3 DNA sequence: TGTGCCAGCAGTTTGGCCCCGGGACAGGGGAACTATGGCTACACCTTC.

The chain couples TRBV5-6 to TRBJ2-1, with D perhaps TRBD2 (6 bases). This CDR3 has 13 residues. Trimming removed 3 bases from V and 9 bases from J, with 13 bases in between. Germline lookup yields CDR1 SGHDT and CDR2 YYEEEE. CDR3 coding DNA: TGTGCCAGCAGCTCGGGACTTGACGTTGAGCAGTTCTTC. Translation: CASSSGLDVEQFF.

The chain links TRBV7-9 to TRBJ2-2; D might be TRBD1 (6 bases). Germline V gene sequence: CDR1 SEHNR, CDR2 FQNEAQ (reference sequence). This CDR3 contains 16 residues. V gave up 5 bases and J gave up 4 bases, with 17 bases separating them. CDR3 sequence: CASSPGTHPGTGELFF. The CDR3 nucleotides are TGTGCCAGCAGCCCTGGGACACACCCGGGCACCGGGGAGCTGTTTTTT. Based on the CDR3 plus reference TRBV7-9 and TRBJ2-2, the full variable domain is DTGVSQNPRHKITKRGQNVTFRCDPISEHNRLYWYRQTLGQGPEFLTYFQNEAQLEKSRLLSDRFSAERPKGSFSTLEIQRTEQGDSAMYLCASSPGTHPGTGELFFGEGSRLTVL.

This clone was observed a single time. The V and J genes are TRBV4-3 and TRBJ1-1; D perhaps matches TRBD1 (6 bases). Germline assignment: CDR1 LGHNA and CDR2 YSLEER. V was trimmed by 6 bases and J by 0 bases, leaving 17 bases between them. This CDR3 region has 16 residues. CDR3 residues: CASRGGSGRMNTEAFF. The CDR3 coding sequence is TGCGCCAGCAGAGGGGGATCCGGCAGGATGAACACTGAAGCTTTCTTT.

The rearrangement joins TRBV7-2 to TRBJ2-7, with D possibly TRBD2 on 5 matching bases. The CDR3 extends over 14 amino acids. The germline V gene has CDR1 SGHTA and CDR2 FQGNSA. V was cut by 3 bases and J by 3 bases, with 12 bases left in between. CDR3 amino acids: CASSLEDRYYEQYF. CDR3 coding DNA: TGTGCCAGCAGCTTGGAGGACCGCTACTACGAGCAGTACTTC.

The chain uses TRBV24-1 and TRBJ2-4; a possible D gene is TRBD2 (6 bases). From germline, CDR1 is KGHDR and CDR2 SFDVKD. V was pared by 4 bases and J by 4 bases, with 16 bases between. The CDR3 has 16 amino acids. This CDR3 reads CATSERDGLSKNIQYF. Written as DNA, the CDR3 is TGTGCCACCAGTGAGCGGGACGGTCTCTCGAAAAACATTCAGTACTTC.

This chain links TRBV10-1 with TRBJ2-5; D might be TRBD2 (6 bases). V lost 0 bases and J 2 bases, leaving 7 bases between the germline ends. The germline V gene has CDR1 WNHNN and CDR2 SYGVQD (reference sequence). This CDR3 spans 14 amino acids. The DNA of the CDR3 is TGCGCCAGCAGTGAGTCGACTAGGCAAGAGACCCAGTACTTC. This codes for CASSESTRQETQYF.

The rearrangement joins TRBV18 to TRBJ1-1; D possibly corresponds to TRBD1 (5 bases). The V end was cut by 8 bases, the J end by 2 bases, with 12 bases between. CDR1 is KGHSH, CDR2 LQKENI, per germline. The CDR3 loop spans 13 amino acids. Here the CDR3 reads CASRTTVNTEAFF. CDR3 bases: TGTGCCAGCCGAACGACAGTTAACACTGAAGCTTTCTTT.

V is TRBV6-2 or TRBV6-3 and J is TRBJ2-3; D unresolved. Germline V gene lookup returns CDR1 MNHEY and CDR2 SVGEGT. V was cut by 2 bases and J by 2 bases, with 11 bases left in between. CDR3 length equals 15 residues. The CDR3 coding sequence is TGTGCCAGCAGTTACGAGGAGAGATCCACAGATACGCAGTATTTT. It encodes CASSYEERSTDTQYF.

The J gene is TRBJ2-7, the V gene TRBV3-1 (or the pseudogene TRBV3-2), with TRBD2 identical over 16 bases. Germline lookup yields CDR1 LGHDT and CDR2 YNNKEL (reference sequence). V shed 4 bases and J 10 bases; nucleotides not matched to a gene: 10. The CDR3 runs to 16 residues. The CDR3 nucleotides are TGTGCCAGCAGCCGAAAGGGGACTAGCGGGAGGGCGTTTCAGTACTTC. Protein: CASSRKGTSGRAFQYF.

The gene calls are TRBV29-1 and TRBJ2-5; D is possibly TRBD2 (7 bases). Germline V gene sequence: CDR1 SQVTM, CDR2 ANQGSEA. The CDR3 extends over 13 amino acids. Trimming took 7 bases from V and 5 from J, leaving 17 bases between them. The CDR3 loop reads CSALRGGGETQYF. CDR3 coding DNA: TGCAGCGCCTTGAGGGGGGGCGGTGAGACCCAGTACTTC.

This clone was picked up one time. The chain is built from TRBV24-1 and TRBJ2-3, with D perhaps matching TRBD2 (6 bases). CDR1 and CDR2 (germline): KGHDR, SFDVKD. This CDR3 region has 17 residues. The V gene lost 1 base and the J gene lost 4 bases, with 17 bases spanning the gap. This chain's CDR3 is CATSDFYSYTSPDTQYF. The CDR3 DNA is TGTGCCACCAGTGATTTTTACAGCTATACTAGCCCAGATACGCAGTATTTT.

V usage is TRBV2 and J usage is TRBJ2-3, with a weak D call TRBD2 (5 bases). The CDR3 extends over 16 amino acids. Germline-derived CDR1 and CDR2 are SNHLY and FYNNEI. V shed 5 bases and J shed 0 bases, with 15 bases lying between them. The CDR3: CASSLGLEASTDTQYF. CDR3 in DNA: TGTGCCAGCAGTCTTGGACTGGAGGCTAGCACAGATACGCAGTATTTT.

V is TRBV5-4 and J is TRBJ1-1, with 10 bases fitting TRBD1. Germline CDR1 and CDR2: SGHNT and YYREEE (reference sequence). This CDR3 has 14 residues. V lost 4 bases to trimming and J lost 5 bases; unmatched junction nucleotides: 5. The DNA for the CDR3 is TGTGCCAGCAGCCAGGACAGGGGGGCTACTGAAGCTTTCTTT. It translates to CASSQDRGATEAFF.

This clone was seen only once. The chain couples TRBV28 to TRBJ1-3, with no clear D. CDR3 size: 15 residues. V was trimmed by 2 bases and J by 4 bases, leaving 12 bases between them. Germline CDR1 reads MDHEN; CDR2 reads SYDVKM. CDR3 amino acids: CASSLTRHLGNTIYF. The CDR3 region has the DNA TGTGCCAGCAGTTTAACCCGACATCTAGGAAACACCATATATTTT. The whole variable domain, remainder taken from reference TRBV28 and TRBJ1-3, is DVKVTQSSRYLVKRTGEKVFLECVQDMDHENMFWYRQDPGLGLRLIYFSYDVKMKEKGDIPEGYSVSREKKERFSLILESASTNQTSMYLCASSLTRHLGNTIYFGEGSWLTVV.